These 8 T cell receptor beta chains originate from one sample sequenced in a study of cytomegalovirus exposure and HLA in healthy donors. Produced via immunoSEQ multiplex PCR; TCRdb's table is partial and in-frame only. The sample lists some 140,000 clones; roughly 90% were seen once. Sequences were obtained from PBMCs. The origin of the receptors is a man between 18 and 29 years old in good health and CMV-seronegative.

The chain joins TRBV19 to TRBJ1-2; D is perhaps TRBD1 (6 bases). There are 15 residues in the CDR3. CDR1 and CDR2 (germline): LNHDA, SQIVND (reference sequence). Trimming cost V 11 bases and J 5 bases, with 24 bases left between them. DNA for the CDR3: TGTGCCGCCACCAGGGGTAGGACGGACCTTTATGGCTACACCTTC. This gives the protein CAATRGRTDLYGYTF.

V and J are TRBV7-9 and TRBJ1-4; 10 nucleotides line up with TRBD1. V lost 5 bases and J lost 5; bases outside the gene matches: 11. The CDR3 covers 17 residues. The germline V gene encodes CDR1 SEHNR and CDR2 FQNEAQ (reference sequence). The CDR3 region has the DNA TGTGCCAGCAGCCCTGGACAGGGGGGGAAAGAAAATGAAAAACTGTTTTTT. Translation gives CASSPGQGGKENEKLFF.

V is TRBV2 and J is TRBJ1-1, with D possibly matching TRBD1 (5 bases). Germline loops: CDR1 SNHLY, CDR2 FYNNEI. V dropped 2 bases and J dropped 1 base, with 8 bases sitting between them. CDR3 length equals 14 residues. The CDR3 nucleotides read TGTGCCAGCAGTGAACGTACAGGGAACACTGAAGCTTTCTTT. Residues: CASSERTGNTEAFF.

V is TRBV2 and J is TRBJ2-3, with 8 bases matching TRBD2. This CDR3 comprises 17 residues. Germline loops: CDR1 SNHLY, CDR2 FYNNEI. Trimming at V came to 4 bases and at J to 4 bases, leaving 13 bases not matched to a gene. This CDR3 is CASSVGSGAYRPDTQYF. The CDR3 DNA sequence: TGTGCCAGCAGTGTGGGTAGCGGGGCCTACCGGCCAGATACGCAGTATTTT.

The V gene is TRBV7-8, the J gene TRBJ2-5; D is possibly TRBD1 (5 bases). The CDR3 loop spans 14 amino acids. The germline V gene encodes CDR1 SGHVS and CDR2 FQNEAQ. V was cut by 3 bases and J by 2 bases, with 10 bases left in between. The CDR3 DNA reads as TGTGCCAGCAGCTTGGACACACCGCAAGAGACCCAGTACTTC. It encodes CASSLDTPQETQYF.

The chain employs TRBV9 and TRBJ1-1; D is possibly TRBD1 (6 bases). From germline, CDR1 is SGDLS and CDR2 YYNGEE. The V and J ends lost 0 bases and 3 bases respectively, with 15 bases between them. The length of the CDR3 is 16 residues. The CDR3 sequence: CASSVVTGQADTEAFF. CDR3 DNA sequence: TGTGCCAGCAGCGTAGTAACAGGGCAAGCTGACACTGAAGCTTTCTTT.

This clone appeared once. This chain connects TRBV5-1 to TRBJ1-2; TRBD1 matches 8 bases. This CDR3 is 15 amino acids long. Germline CDR1 reads SGHRS; CDR2 reads YFSETQ. The V and J ends lost 4 bases and 6 bases, in that order; junction bases with no gene match: 11. This CDR3 is CASSRMTGAGDGYTF. CDR3 in DNA: TGCGCCAGCAGCCGGATGACAGGGGCTGGGGATGGCTACACCTTC.

The chain couples TRBV28 to TRBJ1-1; D perhaps matches TRBD1 (5 bases). The CDR3 sequence is 13 residues long. The germline gives CDR1 MDHEN, CDR2 SYDVKM. V lost 10 bases, J lost 1 base, and 13 bases lay in between. The DNA for the CDR3 is TGTGCCACCAGAAGACAGCCGAACACTGAAGCTTTCTTT. Its protein is CATRRQPNTEAFF.